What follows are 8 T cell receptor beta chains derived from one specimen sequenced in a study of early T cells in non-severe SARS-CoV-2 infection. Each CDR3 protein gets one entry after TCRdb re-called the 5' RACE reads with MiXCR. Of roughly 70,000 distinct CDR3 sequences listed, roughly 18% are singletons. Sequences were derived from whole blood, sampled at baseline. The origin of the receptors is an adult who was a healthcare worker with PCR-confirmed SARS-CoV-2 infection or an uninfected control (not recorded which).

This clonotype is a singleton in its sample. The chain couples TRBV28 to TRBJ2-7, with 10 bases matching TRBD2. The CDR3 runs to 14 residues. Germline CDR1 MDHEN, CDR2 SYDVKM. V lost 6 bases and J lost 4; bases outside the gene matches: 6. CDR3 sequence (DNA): TGTGCCAGCAGGGAGCGGGGGGGCCGGTACGAGCAGTACTTC. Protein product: CASRERGGRYEQYF.

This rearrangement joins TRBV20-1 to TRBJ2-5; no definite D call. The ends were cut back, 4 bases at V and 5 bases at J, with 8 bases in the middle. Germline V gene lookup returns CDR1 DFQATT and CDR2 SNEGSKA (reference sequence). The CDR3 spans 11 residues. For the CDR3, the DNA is TGCAGTGCTAAAAAAAGCGAGACCCAGTACTTC. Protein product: CSAKKSETQYF.

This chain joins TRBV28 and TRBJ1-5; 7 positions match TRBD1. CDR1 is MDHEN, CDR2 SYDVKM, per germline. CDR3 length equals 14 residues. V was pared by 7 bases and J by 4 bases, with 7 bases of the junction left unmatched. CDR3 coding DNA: TGTGCCAGCAACCGGGACAGCTTTAATCAGCCCCAGCATTTT. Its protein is CASNRDSFNQPQHF.

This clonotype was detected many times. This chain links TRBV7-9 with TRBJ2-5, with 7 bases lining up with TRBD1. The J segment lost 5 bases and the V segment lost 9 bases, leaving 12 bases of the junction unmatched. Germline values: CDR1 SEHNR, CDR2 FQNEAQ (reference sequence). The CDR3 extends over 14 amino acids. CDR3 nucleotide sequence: TGTGCCAGTACGGGACAGCTTGGCGTGGAGACCCAGTACTTC. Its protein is CASTGQLGVETQYF.

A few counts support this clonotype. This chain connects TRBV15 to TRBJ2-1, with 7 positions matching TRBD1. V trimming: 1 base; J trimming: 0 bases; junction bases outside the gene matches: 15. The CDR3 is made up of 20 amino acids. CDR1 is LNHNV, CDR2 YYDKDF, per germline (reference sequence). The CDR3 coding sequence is TGTGCCACCAGCAGAGGTGGCAGGGGGTACCGATCCGGCTCCTACAATGAGCAGTTCTTC. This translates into CATSRGGRGYRSGSYNEQFF.

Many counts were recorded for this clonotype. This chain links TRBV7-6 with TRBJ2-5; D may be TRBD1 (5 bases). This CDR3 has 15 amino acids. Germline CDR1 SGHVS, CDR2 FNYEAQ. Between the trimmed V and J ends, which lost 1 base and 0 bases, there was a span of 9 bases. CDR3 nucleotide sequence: TGTGCCAGCAGCTTAGGGGGCAGGAACCAAGAGACCCAGTACTTC. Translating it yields CASSLGGRNQETQYF.

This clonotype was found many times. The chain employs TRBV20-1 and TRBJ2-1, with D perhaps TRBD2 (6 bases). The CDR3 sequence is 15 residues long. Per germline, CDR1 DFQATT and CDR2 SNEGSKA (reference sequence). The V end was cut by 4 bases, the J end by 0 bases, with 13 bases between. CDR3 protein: CSANRDSSSYNEQFF. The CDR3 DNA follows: TGCAGTGCTAACCGGGACTCGAGCTCCTACAATGAGCAGTTCTTC.

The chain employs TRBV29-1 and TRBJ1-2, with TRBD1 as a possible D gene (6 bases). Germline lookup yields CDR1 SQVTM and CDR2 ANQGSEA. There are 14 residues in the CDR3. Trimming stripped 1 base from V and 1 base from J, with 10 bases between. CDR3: CSVEGTEDNYGYTF. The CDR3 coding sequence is TGCAGCGTTGAAGGGACAGAAGATAACTATGGCTACACCTTC.